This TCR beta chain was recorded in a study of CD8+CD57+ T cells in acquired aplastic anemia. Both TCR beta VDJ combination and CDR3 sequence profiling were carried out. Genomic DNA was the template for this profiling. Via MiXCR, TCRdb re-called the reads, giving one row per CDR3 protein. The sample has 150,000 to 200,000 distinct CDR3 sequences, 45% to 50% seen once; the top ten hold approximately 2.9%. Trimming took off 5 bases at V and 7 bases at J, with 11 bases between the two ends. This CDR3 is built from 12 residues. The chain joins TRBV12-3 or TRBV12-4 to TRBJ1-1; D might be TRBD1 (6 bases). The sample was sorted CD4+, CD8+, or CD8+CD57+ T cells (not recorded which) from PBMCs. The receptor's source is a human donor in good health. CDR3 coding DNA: TGTGCCAGCAGTAGGGGGGCAGTTGAAGCTTTCTTT. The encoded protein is CASSRGAVEAFF.